The 29 T cell receptor beta chains in this list originate from one sample, sequenced in a study of blood T cell repertoires in COVID-19. Measured with immunoSEQ multiplex PCR; TCRdb has only the in-frame clones, and not every one. The repertoire consists of 120,000 or so clones, with less than 75% occurring once and the leading ten covering about 0.84%. The sample taken for sequencing was peripheral blood. The origin of the receptors is a human donor with acute or convalescent COVID-19. The donor label of this sample is uncertain.

The chain uses TRBV27 and TRBJ2-7; 10 bases map to TRBD2. This CDR3 is 15 amino acids long. Trimming at V came to 3 bases and at J to 4 bases, leaving 6 bases not matched to a gene. The V gene's germline CDR1 is MNHEY and CDR2 SMNVEV (reference sequence). CDR3 sequence (DNA): TGTGCCAGCAGTTTTCGGCCTAGCGGGGGTTACGAGCAGTACTTC. Protein product: CASSFRPSGGYEQYF.

The chain carries TRBV7-9 and TRBJ2-2; D is undetermined. Germline V gene lookup returns CDR1 SEHNR and CDR2 FQNEAQ (reference sequence). CDR3 length: 16 residues. Trimming stripped 1 base from V and 0 bases from J, with 9 bases between. The CDR3, as DNA: TGTGCCAGCAGCTTAGGACGGGTGGCGAACACCGGGGAGCTGTTTTTT. This translates into CASSLGRVANTGELFF.

The V call is TRBV27, the J call TRBJ2-3; TRBD2 aligns across 12 bases. V lost 6 bases to trimming and J lost 5 bases; unmatched junction nucleotides: 15. The CDR3 loop spans 18 amino acids. The V gene's germline CDR1 is MNHEY and CDR2 SMNVEV (reference sequence). The CDR3 region is CASRRALAGGRAVDTQYF. CDR3 DNA sequence: TGTGCCAGCAGACGGGCGCTAGCGGGGGGGCGAGCCGTAGATACGCAGTATTTT.

A few counts support this clone. Germline is not matched at one junction end, which may reflect a read error. The chain has TRBV20-1 and TRBJ1-2, with D possibly being TRBD1 (6 bases). Germline CDR1 DFQATT, CDR2 SNEGSKA (reference sequence). The CDR3 is made up of 12 amino acids. CDR3 in amino acids: CSASGGPTALYF. The DNA of the CDR3 is TGCAGTGCAAGTGGGGGGCCCACCGCTCTATACTTC.

The sample holds many counts of this clone. The chain recombines TRBV30 with TRBJ2-1; 7 nucleotides match TRBD1. CDR3 size: 14 residues. Germline V CDR1 and CDR2: GTSNPN, SVGIG (reference sequence). V trimming: 5 bases; J trimming: 4 bases; junction bases outside the gene matches: 8. The CDR3 sequence is CAWVRGRGYNEQFF. The CDR3 nucleotides read TGTGCCTGGGTGAGGGGCAGGGGGTACAATGAGCAGTTCTTC.

For the CDR3, the DNA is TGCGCCAGTCGGCCCCTACAGGGGTTCGAAAAACTGTTTTTT. It specifies CASRPLQGFEKLFF. The chain is built from TRBV10-2 and TRBJ1-4, with 7 bases fitting TRBD1. The ends lost 9 bases at V and 8 bases at J; junction bases unmatched: 12. The CDR3 runs to 14 residues. From germline, CDR1 is WSHSY and CDR2 SAAADI.

This chain links TRBV11-2 with TRBJ2-6; possible D gene TRBD1, 6 bases. V was cut by 5 bases and J by 13 bases, with 12 bases left in between. The CDR3 consists of 12 residues. Germline V gene data show CDR1 as SGHAT and CDR2 as FQNNGV. The CDR3 coding sequence is TGTGCCAGCAGCGGTGACAGGTCTGTCCTGACTTTC. Amino acid sequence: CASSGDRSVLTF.

This clone was observed a few times. The V and J genes are TRBV11-2 and TRBJ1-2; weak D call: TRBD1 (5 bases). This CDR3 contains 15 residues. Trimming pared 5 bases from V and 7 bases from J, leaving 20 bases between. Germline V gene lookup returns CDR1 SGHAT and CDR2 FQNNGV. The CDR3 DNA reads as TGTGCCAGCAGCCCTCTTGGTTGGGGGGAAGGTGGCTACACCTTC. This encodes CASSPLGWGEGGYTF.

This clone was seen just once. The chain uses TRBV5-6 and TRBJ2-7, with a possible D match to TRBD2 (5 bases). The CDR3 sequence is 12 residues long. V was pared by 2 bases and J by 5 bases, with 8 bases between. Germline assignment: CDR1 SGHDT and CDR2 YYEEEE. The DNA for the CDR3 is TGTGCCAGCAGCTTCGAGGGCGACGAGCAGTACTTC. Its protein product is CASSFEGDEQYF.

This chain uses TRBV11-3 with TRBJ2-2; TRBD2 might be the D (5 bases). The V gene lost 1 base and the J gene lost 5 bases, with 11 bases spanning the gap. This CDR3 contains 15 residues. Looked up from germline, CDR1 is SGHNT and CDR2 is YENEEA. For the CDR3, the DNA is TGTGCCAGCAGCTTAGCGGCGGGTGGAACCGGGGAGCTGTTTTTT. Its translation is CASSLAAGGTGELFF. The variable domain in full, with the rest retrieved from reference TRBV11-3 and TRBJ2-2, is EAGVVQSPRYKIIEKKQPVAFWCNPISGHNTLYWYLQNLGQGPELLIRYENEEAVDDSQLPKDRFSAERLKGVDSTLKIQPAELGDSAVYLCASSLAAGGTGELFFGEGSRLTVL.

V gene TRBV28 combines with J gene TRBJ2-1; 9 nucleotides align to TRBD1. This CDR3 spans 16 amino acids. The V and J ends lost 4 bases and 6 bases, in that order; junction bases with no gene match: 10. Germline V gene data show CDR1 as MDHEN and CDR2 as SYDVKM. In DNA, the CDR3 is TGTGCCAGCAGTTCTACCGGGACAGGGAGTCCCAATGAGCAGTTCTTC. Protein: CASSSTGTGSPNEQFF.

This clone occurred once. The rearrangement uses TRBV2 and TRBJ2-7; D might be TRBD1 (5 bases). V dropped 5 bases and J dropped 3 bases, with 20 bases sitting between them. Germline CDR1 and CDR2: SNHLY and FYNNEI. The CDR3 consists of 16 residues. The DNA for the CDR3 is TGTGCCAGCAGTAAAGGCAGGGAATCCCCTTACTACGAGCAGTACGTC. Translation gives CASSKGRESPYYEQYV.

In this sample, this clone turned up a few times. The V and J genes are TRBV2 and TRBJ1-5; 7 bases match TRBD1. V gave up 7 bases and J gave up 1 base; unmatched junction bases: 7. Germline V gene lookup returns CDR1 SNHLY and CDR2 FYNNEI. The CDR3 runs to 15 residues. CDR3 coding DNA: TGTGCCAGCACCCCGACAGGGACGAGCAATCAGCCCCAGCATTTT. Translated, it gives CASTPTGTSNQPQHF. The full variable domain, in which reference TRBV2 and TRBJ1-5 provide the parts outside the CDR3, is EPEVTQTPSHQVTQMGQEVILRCVPISNHLYFYWYRQILGQKVEFLVSFYNNEISEKSEIFDDQFSVERPDGSNFTLKIRSTKLEDSAMYFCASTPTGTSNQPQHFGDGTRLSIL.

This chain links TRBV5-1 with TRBJ2-2; TRBD1 agrees at 8 bases. In germline, CDR1 is SGHRS, CDR2 YFSETQ. V was pared by 4 bases and J by 0 bases, with 2 bases of the junction left unmatched. The CDR3 has 15 amino acids. The CDR3 reads CASSPDRANTGELFF. In nucleotides, the CDR3 is TGCGCCAGCAGCCCGGACAGGGCGAACACCGGGGAGCTGTTTTTT. The full variable domain, with the rest looked up from reference TRBV5-1 and TRBJ2-2, is KAGVTQTPRYLIKTRGQQVTLSCSPISGHRSVSWYQQTPGQGLQFLFEYFSETQRNKGNFPGRFSGRQFSNSRSEMNVSTLELGDSALYLCASSPDRANTGELFFGEGSRLTVL.

This chain joins TRBV27 and TRBJ2-1, with 9 bases fitting TRBD2. The V gene end was trimmed by 2 bases and the J gene end by 4 bases; junction bases not matched to a gene: 6. This CDR3 region has 16 residues. Germline V lookup: CDR1 MNHEY, CDR2 SMNVEV (reference sequence). Here the CDR3 DNA reads TGTGCCAGCAGTTTACGAGTAGCGGGGGCTTACAATGAGCAGTTCTTC. This encodes CASSLRVAGAYNEQFF.

The gene calls are TRBV5-8 and TRBJ2-5; D is uncertain. Germline lookup yields CDR1 SGHTS and CDR2 YDEGEE. V dropped 0 bases and J dropped 1 base, with 13 bases sitting between them. CDR3 length: 16 residues. CDR3 protein: CASSLGAESGQETQYF. CDR3 bases: TGTGCCAGCAGCTTGGGTGCCGAATCGGGCCAAGAGACCCAGTACTTC.

The V and J genes are TRBV3-1 (or the pseudogene TRBV3-2) and TRBJ2-3, with D possibly being TRBD2 (7 bases). The CDR3 has 14 residues. V was clipped by 4 bases and J by 4 bases, with 12 bases between them. Germline CDR1 and CDR2: LGHDT and YNNKEL (reference sequence). The CDR3 loop is CASSLGGRADTQYF. In DNA form, the CDR3 reads TGTGCCAGCAGCCTCGGGGGGCGGGCAGATACGCAGTATTTT.

J is TRBJ2-5 and V is TRBV21-1; the table gives TRBD1 as D, unverified against the DNA. TRBV21-1 is termed a pseudogene. The CDR3 runs to 15 residues. The DNA for the CDR3 is TGTGCCAGAGCTCGGGACAGGGGAAAGCGGGAGACCCAGTACTTC. The encoded protein is CARARDRGKRETQYF.

The chain links TRBV2 to TRBJ1-1; D unclear. The CDR3 is made up of 13 amino acids. Germline V gene sequence: CDR1 SNHLY, CDR2 FYNNEI. V lost 6 bases to trimming and J lost 4 bases, with 12 bases between them. This CDR3 reads CASRFQEVTEAFF. The CDR3 DNA is TGTGCCAGCAGGTTTCAGGAGGTCACTGAAGCTTTCTTT.

V usage is TRBV6-5 and J usage is TRBJ2-3; TRBD1 is a possible D gene (6 bases). V was pared by 9 bases and J by 9 bases, with 16 bases between. Per germline, CDR1 MNHEY and CDR2 SVGAGI. The CDR3 length is 12 residues. In DNA, the CDR3 is TGTGCCAGTCGTGAGGGGGTCGGGACGCAGTATTTT. It specifies CASREGVGTQYF.

This chain joins TRBV4-1 and TRBJ1-1, with D maybe TRBD1 (6 bases). The CDR3 is made up of 17 amino acids. Germline loops: CDR1 MGHRA, CDR2 YSYEKL. Between the trimmed V and J ends, which lost 0 bases and 5 bases, there was a span of 19 bases. The CDR3 nucleotides read TGCGCCAGCAGCCAAGATACTCCCTCAGGGGCGAGTACTGAAGCTTTCTTT. Translating gives CASSQDTPSGASTEAFF.

The chain carries TRBV7-3 and TRBJ2-2, with 7 nucleotides matching TRBD1. Per the germline V gene, CDR1 is SGHTA and CDR2 is FQGTGA. This CDR3 contains 15 residues. J lost 3 bases, V lost 5 bases, and 6 bases had no gene match. DNA for the CDR3: TGTGCCAGCAGCCGGACAGGAAGTTACACCGGGGAGCTGTTTTTT. It specifies CASSRTGSYTGELFF.

The gene calls are TRBV21-1 and TRBJ1-5. TRBV21-1 is termed a pseudogene. This CDR3 has 17 residues. The CDR3, as DNA: TGTGCCAGCAGCAAAGATGTAGGGGGGGAAAGGAATCAGCCCCAGCATTTT. Its translation: CASSKDVGGERNQPQHF.

The chain employs TRBV7-2 and TRBJ1-1; 7 bases agree with TRBD1. V was pared by 6 bases and J by 4 bases, with 8 bases of the junction left unmatched. The CDR3 is 14 amino acids. Germline V lookup: CDR1 SGHTA, CDR2 FQGNSA. CDR3 amino acids: CASRGGGRSTEAFF. The CDR3 DNA reads as TGTGCCAGCAGAGGGGGCGGCCGCAGCACTGAAGCTTTCTTT.

This clone was recorded a few times. The chain has TRBV18 and TRBJ1-2; D might be TRBD1 (5 bases). The CDR3 sequence is 14 residues long. The germline CDR1 and CDR2 sequences are KGHSH and LQKENI. The ends were cut back, 6 bases at V and 6 bases at J, with 17 bases in the middle. CDR3 in DNA: TGTGCCAGCTCCCCCTGGGGAGGGGCGGATGGCTACACCTTC. Residues: CASSPWGGADGYTF.

In this sample, this clone turned up a few times. The gene calls are TRBV6-1 and TRBJ2-7, with a possible D match to TRBD1 (6 bases). Germline V gene data show CDR1 as MNHNS and CDR2 as SASEGT. Trimming removed 2 bases from V and 1 base from J, with 12 bases in between. The CDR3 is 15 residues long. The CDR3 protein is CASSESGQISYEQYV. CDR3 sequence (DNA): TGTGCCAGCAGTGAATCCGGACAGATTTCCTACGAGCAGTACGTC.

The chain couples TRBV5-1 to TRBJ1-6, with D tentatively TRBD1 (5 bases). Germline loops: CDR1 SGHRS, CDR2 YFSETQ. The CDR3 is 14 amino acids. V was pared by 0 bases and J by 6 bases, with 7 bases between. CDR3 sequence (DNA): TGCGCCAGCAGCTTGGAAGACAGTAATTCACCCCTCCACTTT. This codes for CASSLEDSNSPLHF.

This chain uses TRBV24-1 with TRBJ2-6; 7 bases are a match to TRBD1. CDR1 KGHDR and CDR2 SFDVKD come from the germline V gene. The CDR3 consists of 16 residues. The ends lost 4 bases at V and 2 bases at J; junction bases unmatched: 4. The CDR3 loop is CATSDQGETGANVLTF. The DNA for the CDR3 is TGTGCCACCAGTGACCAGGGGGAAACTGGGGCCAACGTCCTGACTTTC.

The chain is built from TRBV7-9 and TRBJ1-5; D is unresolved. Germline lookup yields CDR1 SEHNR and CDR2 FQNEAQ (reference sequence). CDR3 length: 14 residues. V was shortened by 5 bases and J by 4 bases, with 12 bases between the two germline ends. The CDR3 spells CASSIGGGNQPQHF. CDR3 coding DNA: TGTGCCAGCAGCATAGGCGGCGGGAATCAGCCCCAGCATTTT.